Shown below are 32 T cell receptor beta chains from a single sample sequenced in a study of blood T cells in healthy people across ages. The authors ran a second PCR of roughly 6 to 12 cycles using a sample-barcoded 5' primer and a J-beta primer mix. TCRdb analysed the 5' RACE reads with MiXCR anew, one entry per CDR3 protein. The sample records 850,000 to 1,300,000 distinct CDR3 sequences, around 43% being singletons. Input material: blood. Receptors originate from a woman aged 55 to 70 in good health.

This chain joins TRBV10-3 and TRBJ1-5, with D uncertain. Trimming shortened V by 2 bases and J by 5 bases, and 4 bases separated the two germline ends. Germline CDR1 ENHRY, CDR2 SYGVKD. CDR3 length: 12 residues. In DNA, the CDR3 is TGTGCCATCAGTGAGAATCATCAGCCCCAGCATTTT. Translation gives CAISENHQPQHF.

On this clonotype itself: With a much larger clone just one base away, this may be a read error. V usage is TRBV20-1 and J usage is TRBJ2-7; 8 bases map to TRBD2. V lost 0 bases to trimming and J lost 5 bases; unmatched junction nucleotides: 6. There are 14 residues in the CDR3. CDR1 and CDR2 (germline): DFQATT, SNEGSKA (reference sequence). DNA for the CDR3: TGCAGTGCTAGAGAGCCAGCGGGAGTCAACGAGCAGTACTTC. This gives the protein CSAREPAGVNEQYF.

This clonotype was seen a handful of times. CDR3 in DNA: TGTGCCAGCAGCGTAGGGGGAGCGGGGACTAATGAGCAGTTCTTC. Translated: CASSVGGAGTNEQFF. The chain carries TRBV9 and TRBJ2-1; 7 bases match TRBD2. V was clipped by 0 bases and J by 7 bases; unmatched bases: 7. Germline V CDR1 and CDR2: SGDLS, YYNGEE. CDR3 size: 15 residues.

The chain is built from TRBV5-1 and TRBJ2-3; 10 bases are a match to TRBD2. The CDR3 loop spans 16 amino acids. The ends lost 4 bases at V and 2 bases at J; junction bases unmatched: 7. Germline V gene sequence: CDR1 SGHRS, CDR2 YFSETQ. CDR3 DNA sequence: TGCGCCAGCAGCACGGGACTAGCGAGCCTCACAGATACGCAGTATTTT. Translated, it gives CASSTGLASLTDTQYF.

In DNA, the CDR3 is TGTGCCAGCAGCCAAGGTGTGGGCTACAATGAGCAGTTCTTC. It translates to CASSQGVGYNEQFF. V usage is TRBV3-1 and J usage is TRBJ2-1; D not certain. Germline loops: CDR1 LGHDT, CDR2 YNNKEL (reference sequence). The CDR3 consists of 14 residues. V lost 1 base to trimming and J lost 3 bases, with 7 bases between them.

This clonotype was recorded many times. J is TRBJ2-1 and V is TRBV4-1; D is tentatively TRBD1 or TRBD2 (5 bases each). The germline CDR1 and CDR2 sequences are MGHRA and YSYEKL. The CDR3 runs to 13 residues. V dropped 3 bases and J dropped 6 bases, with 9 bases sitting between them. The CDR3: CASSQERGNEQFF. The CDR3 DNA sequence: TGCGCCAGCAGCCAGGAGAGGGGCAATGAGCAGTTCTTC.

This clonotype showed up just a few times. The chain employs TRBV27 and TRBJ1-4; 7 bases agree with TRBD1. The V segment lost 0 bases and the J segment 8 bases; nucleotides outside the gene matches: 6. The V gene's germline CDR1 is MNHEY and CDR2 SMNVEV (reference sequence). The CDR3 spans 15 residues. CDR3 in amino acids: CASSLSDRAREKLFF. The CDR3 DNA is TGTGCCAGCAGTTTATCCGACAGGGCCAGAGAAAAACTGTTTTTT.

V usage is TRBV9 and J usage is TRBJ2-7; 11 nucleotides agree with TRBD2. From germline, CDR1 is SGDLS and CDR2 YYNGEE. The CDR3 loop spans 18 amino acids. V was pared by 0 bases and J by 7 bases, with 15 bases of the junction left unmatched. CDR3 protein: CASSVGSGRAGSYNEQYF. The DNA for the CDR3 is TGTGCCAGCAGCGTAGGTAGCGGGAGGGCCGGGTCCTACAATGAGCAGTACTTC.

The sample holds a few counts of this clonotype. V usage is TRBV10-3 and J usage is TRBJ2-5; TRBD1 is a possible D gene (5 bases). Near its end, the DNA agrees better with TRBJ2-7, so the J call may be wrong. The CDR3 sequence is 13 residues long. Germline assignment: CDR1 ENHRY and CDR2 SYGVKD. This CDR3 is CAISEFQDTEQYF. The CDR3 DNA reads as TGTGCCATCAGTGAGTTTCAGGACACCGAGCAGTACTTC.

The chain couples TRBV7-9 to TRBJ2-7; TRBD1 agrees at 7 bases. Unmatched junction bases numbered 8, after V lost 4 bases and J lost 2 bases. This CDR3 is built from 15 residues. Germline CDR1 and CDR2: SEHNR and FQNEAQ (reference sequence). The CDR3 loop reads CASSYDREYPYEQYF. The CDR3 DNA reads TGTGCCAGCAGCTACGACAGGGAATACCCCTACGAGCAGTACTTC. The variable domain in full, with the rest retrieved from reference TRBV7-9 and TRBJ2-7, is DTGVSQNPRHKITKRGQNVTFRCDPISEHNRLYWYRQTLGQGPEFLTYFQNEAQLEKSRLLSDRFSAERPKGSFSTLEIQRTEQGDSAMYLCASSYDREYPYEQYFGPGTRLTVT.

This chain joins TRBV27 and TRBJ2-7, with D tentatively TRBD2 (6 bases). The germline V and J ends were trimmed by 2 bases and 3 bases, with 29 bases remaining between them. This CDR3 comprises 20 residues. CDR1 and CDR2 from the germline V gene are MNHEY and SMNVEV (reference sequence). CDR3 bases: TGTGCCAGCAGTTTACTTATCGGGGGTCCTTCCACCATCGGTGTCTACGAGCAGTACTTC. As protein: CASSLLIGGPSTIGVYEQYF.

On this clonotype itself: One end of the junction fails to match germline, which may point to a read error. The chain couples TRBV20-1 to TRBJ2-5; 10 bases align to TRBD2. The germline CDR1 and CDR2 sequences are DFQATT and SNEGSKA (reference sequence). The CDR3 covers 14 residues. DNA of the CDR3: TGCAGTGCTAGAGAAGCGGGAGGGCCGTATGAGCGGTTCTTC. Encoded protein: CSAREAGGPYERFF.

The table lists this clonotype with a few counts. The chain links TRBV12-3 or TRBV12-4 to TRBJ2-1, with 10 bases aligning to TRBD2. The CDR3 totals 16 residues. V was pared by 3 bases and J by 9 bases, with 11 bases of the junction left unmatched. This chain's CDR3 is CASSFRTSGFDIEQFF. The CDR3 nucleotides are TGTGCCAGCAGTTTTCGGACTAGCGGATTTGATATTGAGCAGTTCTTC.

The chain recombines TRBV5-1 with TRBJ1-1, with 7 positions matching TRBD1. Germline-derived CDR1 and CDR2 are SGHRS and YFSETQ. This CDR3 comprises 15 residues. Germline trimming cut 5 bases from V and 2 bases from J; bases unmatched to any gene: 9. CDR3 sequence: CASRPGTEINTEAFF. CDR3 bases: TGCGCCAGCAGGCCCGGGACAGAGATTAACACTGAAGCTTTCTTT.

This clonotype came up a few times. The chain combines TRBV2 with TRBJ2-5; TRBD1 matches at 8 bases. Germline CDR1 SNHLY, CDR2 FYNNEI. Trimming removed 4 bases from V and 5 bases from J; junction bases left unmatched: 6. This CDR3 region has 14 residues. Written as DNA, the CDR3 is TGTGCCAGCAGTGTCGGACAGGGTGGCGAGACCCAGTACTTC. Its protein is CASSVGQGGETQYF.

V and J are TRBV29-1 and TRBJ1-1; 8 nucleotides line up with TRBD1. The CDR3 runs 15 residues. Per germline, CDR1 SQVTM and CDR2 ANQGSEA. J lost 1 base, V lost 5 bases, and 9 bases had no gene match. The CDR3 DNA reads as TGCAGCGTTCAGAACCTTCAGGGGGCGAACACTGAAGCTTTCTTT. Its protein is CSVQNLQGANTEAFF.

This clonotype was detected a few times. This sequence joins TRBV5-8 and TRBJ2-3; tentatively, D is TRBD1 or TRBD2 (5 bases each). Trimming took 5 bases from V and 0 from J, leaving 10 bases between them. CDR3 length: 14 amino acids. Germline CDR1 is SGHTS and CDR2 is YDEGEE. The DNA of the CDR3 is TGTGCCAGCAGTCGACGGGACAGCACAGATACGCAGTATTTT. This translates into CASSRRDSTDTQYF.

V is TRBV2 and J is TRBJ2-4; 7 nucleotides agree with TRBD2. CDR3 length: 12 amino acids. Germline values: CDR1 SNHLY, CDR2 FYNNEI. J gave up 6 bases and V 8 bases, and 4 bases lay outside the gene matches. The CDR3, as DNA: TGTGCCAGCCGGGCTAGCGGAAACATTCAGTACTTC. It translates to CASRASGNIQYF. The full variable domain, completed using reference TRBV2 and TRBJ2-4, is EPEVTQTPSHQVTQMGQEVILRCVPISNHLYFYWYRQILGQKVEFLVSFYNNEISEKSEIFDDQFSVERPDGSNFTLKIRSTKLEDSAMYFCASRASGNIQYFGAGTRLSVL.

The chain recombines TRBV7-2 with TRBJ1-5, with D perhaps TRBD1 (6 bases). The germline V gene encodes CDR1 SGHTA and CDR2 FQGNSA. Trimming removed 2 bases at V and 1 base at J, with 9 bases between. The CDR3 length is 15 residues. This CDR3 reads CASSLLGTSNQPQHF. The CDR3 region has the DNA TGTGCCAGCAGCTTATTGGGGACAAGCAATCAGCCCCAGCATTTT.

This clonotype showed up just a few times. The chain combines TRBV12-3 or TRBV12-4 with TRBJ2-1, with 11 bases fitting TRBD2. The CDR3 covers 16 residues. After removal of 6 bases from V and 2 bases from J, the junction contained 6 bases not matched to a gene. CDR3 coding DNA: TGTGCCAGCAGCAGACTAGCGGGAATCACCTACAATGAGCAGTTCTTC. This translates into CASSRLAGITYNEQFF.

This chain uses TRBV7-9 with TRBJ1-5; 9 bases line up with TRBD1. Trimming at V came to 7 bases and at J to 5 bases, leaving 9 bases not matched to a gene. CDR1 is SEHNR, CDR2 FQNEAQ, per germline (reference sequence). CDR3 length equals 15 residues. In DNA, the CDR3 is TGTGCCAGCACCCCCTCGGGACAGGGTCATCAGCCCCAGCATTTT. Its protein product is CASTPSGQGHQPQHF. Full variable domain (rest looked up from reference TRBV7-9 and TRBJ1-5): DTGVSQNPRHKITKRGQNVTFRCDPISEHNRLYWYRQTLGQGPEFLTYFQNEAQLEKSRLLSDRFSAERPKGSFSTLEIQRTEQGDSAMYLCASTPSGQGHQPQHFGDGTRLSIL.

DNA for the CDR3: TGTGCCAGCAGTTCAGGCGACAGCAAAAAAGCTTTCTTT. This encodes CASSSGDSKKAFF. The chain has TRBV13 and TRBJ1-1, with D tentatively TRBD1 (5 bases). Deletions cut 6 bases from V and 9 bases from J, with 17 bases between. Germline V gives CDR1 PRHDT, CDR2 FYEKMQ (reference sequence). The CDR3 has 13 amino acids.

The chain employs TRBV7-2 and TRBJ2-3, with 10 bases lining up with TRBD2. The CDR3 spans 15 residues. The germline V gene has CDR1 SGHTA and CDR2 FQGNSA. V trimming: 1 base; J trimming: 10 bases; junction bases outside the gene matches: 8. CDR3 sequence: CASSLGAPSGSSQYF. The CDR3 coding sequence is TGTGCCAGCAGCTTAGGAGCCCCTAGCGGGAGTTCGCAGTATTTT.

This clonotype was seen at least ten times. V is TRBV4-1 and J is TRBJ2-3; D unclear. Germline V gene sequence: CDR1 MGHRA, CDR2 YSYEKL. The germline V and J ends were trimmed by 3 bases and 4 bases, with 20 bases remaining between them. The CDR3 is 17 residues long. The CDR3 spells CASSHLRSAGMADTQYF. CDR3 sequence (DNA): TGCGCCAGCAGCCACCTCAGGTCGGCCGGAATGGCAGATACGCAGTATTTT.

The chain links TRBV12-3 or TRBV12-4 to TRBJ2-5; TRBD2 aligns across 9 bases. The J call is doubtful: the DNA matches TRBJ2-7 better. The CDR3 contains 13 residues. This CDR3 reads CASRTGLAVEQYF. DNA of the CDR3: TGTGCCAGCAGAACGGGACTAGCAGTCGAGCAGTACTTC.

The rearrangement joins TRBV15 to TRBJ1-5, with 7 bases fitting TRBD1. Germline V CDR1 and CDR2: LNHNV, YYDKDF (reference sequence). With 0 bases clipped from V and 2 bases from J, the junction kept 1 base outside the gene matches. This CDR3 contains 15 residues. The CDR3 spells CATSRDQGGNQPQHF. Written as DNA, the CDR3 is TGTGCCACCAGCAGAGACCAGGGGGGCAATCAGCCCCAGCATTTT.

The chain links TRBV6-5 to TRBJ2-1, with 7 nucleotides matching TRBD2. Trimming took 5 bases from V and 15 from J; bases not matched to a gene: 7. The CDR3 consists of 11 residues. Germline V gene data show CDR1 as MNHEY and CDR2 as SVGAGI. The CDR3 nucleotides read TGTGCCAGCAGTGCGGCGGGAGTGGCGTTCTTC. This gives the protein CASSAAGVAFF.

The chain combines TRBV4-1 with TRBJ2-1; 10 bases map to TRBD2. J was trimmed by 9 bases and V by 0 bases; bases with no gene match: 8. CDR1 is MGHRA and CDR2 is YSYEKL in the germline V gene. The CDR3 consists of 16 residues. The CDR3 nucleotides are TGCGCCAGCAGCCAAGATCCCAGCGGGAGGGCATCTGAGCAGTTCTTC. Translated, it gives CASSQDPSGRASEQFF.

This chain uses TRBV7-3 with TRBJ2-1, with D possibly matching TRBD2 (6 bases). CDR3 length equals 17 residues. The germline CDR1 and CDR2 sequences are SGHTA and FQGTGA. The V gene lost 5 bases and the J gene lost 0 bases, with 17 bases spanning the gap. For the CDR3, the DNA is TGTGCCAGCAGCGAACTCGGCTGGGGGGTCTCCTACAATGAGCAGTTCTTC. Residues: CASSELGWGVSYNEQFF.

The chain uses TRBV27 and TRBJ2-7; maybe TRBD2 (5 bases). The germline CDR1 and CDR2 sequences are MNHEY and SMNVEV (reference sequence). The CDR3 contains 15 residues. Trimming cost V 4 bases and J 0 bases, with 13 bases left between them. The CDR3, as DNA: TGTGCCAGCAGTTCATCGCCGGGAAGCTCCTACGAGCAGTACTTC. Translated, it gives CASSSSPGSSYEQYF.

This clonotype was seen more than once but under ten times. J is TRBJ2-5 and V is TRBV12-3 or TRBV12-4, with 7 bases that match TRBD1. Trimming cost V 6 bases and J 4 bases; bases outside gene matches: 5. The CDR3 covers 13 residues. CDR3 region: CASSPDRAETQYF. CDR3 bases: TGTGCCAGCAGCCCTGACAGGGCAGAGACCCAGTACTTC.

The table lists this clonotype with many counts. This chain connects TRBV6-6 to TRBJ2-7; D unclear. V lost 5 bases, J lost 3 bases, and 8 bases lay in between. CDR1 MNHNY and CDR2 SVGAGI come from the germline V gene (reference sequence). CDR3 length: 12 residues. The CDR3 sequence is CASSPTDYEQYF. As DNA, the CDR3 is TGTGCCAGCAGTCCCACTGACTACGAGCAGTACTTC.